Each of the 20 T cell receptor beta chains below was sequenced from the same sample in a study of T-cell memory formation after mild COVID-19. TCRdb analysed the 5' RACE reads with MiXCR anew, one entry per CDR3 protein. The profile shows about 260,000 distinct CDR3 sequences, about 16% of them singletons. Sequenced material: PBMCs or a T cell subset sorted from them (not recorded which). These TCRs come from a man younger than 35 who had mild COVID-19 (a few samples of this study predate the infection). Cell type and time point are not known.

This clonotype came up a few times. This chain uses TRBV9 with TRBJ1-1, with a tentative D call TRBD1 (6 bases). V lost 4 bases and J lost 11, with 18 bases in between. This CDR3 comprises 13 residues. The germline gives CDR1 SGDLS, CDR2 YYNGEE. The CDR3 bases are TGTGCCAGCAGCCCCGAGGACAGATCAAGGGCTTTCTTT. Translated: CASSPEDRSRAFF.

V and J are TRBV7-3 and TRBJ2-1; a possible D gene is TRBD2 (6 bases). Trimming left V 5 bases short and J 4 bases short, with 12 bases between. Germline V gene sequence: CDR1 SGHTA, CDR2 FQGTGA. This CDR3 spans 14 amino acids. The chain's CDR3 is CASSPGGEYNEQFF. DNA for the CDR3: TGTGCCAGCAGCCCCGGAGGGGAATACAATGAGCAGTTCTTC.

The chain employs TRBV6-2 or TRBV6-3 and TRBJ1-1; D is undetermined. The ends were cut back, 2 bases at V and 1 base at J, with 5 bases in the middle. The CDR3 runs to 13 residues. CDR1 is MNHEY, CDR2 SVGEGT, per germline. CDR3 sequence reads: CASSYVPNTEAFF. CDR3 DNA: TGTGCCAGCAGTTACGTCCCGAACACTGAAGCTTTCTTT.

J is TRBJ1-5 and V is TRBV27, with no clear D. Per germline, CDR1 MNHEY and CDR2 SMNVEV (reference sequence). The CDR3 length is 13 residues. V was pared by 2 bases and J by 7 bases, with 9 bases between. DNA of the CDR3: TGTGCCAGCAGTTTAGATTCTCGACAGCCCCAGCATTTT. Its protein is CASSLDSRQPQHF.

The CDR3 nucleotides are TGTGCCAGCAGTTTAGGGAGCGGGGGTTACACAGATACGCAGTATTTT. Encoded protein: CASSLGSGGYTDTQYF. The chain carries TRBV28 and TRBJ2-3; 8 nucleotides line up with TRBD2. The junction had 6 bases not matched to a gene; V was cut back by 2 bases and J by 2 bases. CDR3 length: 16 residues. Germline lookup yields CDR1 MDHEN and CDR2 SYDVKM.

CDR3 bases: TGTGCCAGCAGCGTCACGGACAGCACAGATACGCAGTATTTT. This sequence encodes CASSVTDSTDTQYF. V is TRBV7-2 and J is TRBJ2-3; D uncertain. V lost 5 bases and J 0 bases, leaving 9 bases between the germline ends. CDR1 is SGHTA and CDR2 is FQGNSA in the germline V gene. The CDR3 loop spans 14 amino acids.

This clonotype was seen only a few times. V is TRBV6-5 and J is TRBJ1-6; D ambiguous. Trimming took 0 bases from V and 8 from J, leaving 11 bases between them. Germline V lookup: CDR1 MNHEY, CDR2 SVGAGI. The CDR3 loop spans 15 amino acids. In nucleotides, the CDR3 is TGTGCCAGCAGTTACTCGATAAGAAAGGATTCACCCCTCCACTTT. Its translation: CASSYSIRKDSPLHF.

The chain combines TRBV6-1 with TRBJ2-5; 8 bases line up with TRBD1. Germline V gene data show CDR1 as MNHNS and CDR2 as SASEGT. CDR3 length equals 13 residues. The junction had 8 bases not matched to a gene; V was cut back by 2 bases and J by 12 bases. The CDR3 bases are TGTGCCAGCAGTGAAAACAGGGGGGCTCGGGAGTACTTC. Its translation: CASSENRGAREYF.

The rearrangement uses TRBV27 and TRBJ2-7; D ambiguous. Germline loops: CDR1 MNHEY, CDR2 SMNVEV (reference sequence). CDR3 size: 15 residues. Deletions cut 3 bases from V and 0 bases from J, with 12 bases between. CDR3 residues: CASSFSDIVSYEQYF. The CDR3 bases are TGTGCCAGCAGTTTCTCAGACATAGTCTCCTACGAGCAGTACTTC.

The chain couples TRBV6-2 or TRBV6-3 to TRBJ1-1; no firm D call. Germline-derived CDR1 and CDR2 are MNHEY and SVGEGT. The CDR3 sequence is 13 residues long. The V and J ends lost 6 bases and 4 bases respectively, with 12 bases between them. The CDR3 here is CASSLDLSTEAFF. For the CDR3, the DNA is TGTGCCAGCAGCCTCGACTTGAGCACTGAAGCTTTCTTT.

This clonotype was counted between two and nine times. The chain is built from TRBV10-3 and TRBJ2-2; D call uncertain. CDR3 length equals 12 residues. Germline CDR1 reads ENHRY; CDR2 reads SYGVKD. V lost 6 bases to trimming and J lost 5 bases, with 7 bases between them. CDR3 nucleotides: TGTGCCATCAGCCAGGATACCGGGGAGCTGTTTTTT. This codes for CAISQDTGELFF.

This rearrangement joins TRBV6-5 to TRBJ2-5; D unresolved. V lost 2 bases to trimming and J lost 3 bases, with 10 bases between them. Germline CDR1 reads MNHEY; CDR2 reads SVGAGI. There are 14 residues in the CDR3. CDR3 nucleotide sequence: TGTGCCAGCAGTTACGGGTCACACAAAGAGACCCAGTACTTC. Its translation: CASSYGSHKETQYF.

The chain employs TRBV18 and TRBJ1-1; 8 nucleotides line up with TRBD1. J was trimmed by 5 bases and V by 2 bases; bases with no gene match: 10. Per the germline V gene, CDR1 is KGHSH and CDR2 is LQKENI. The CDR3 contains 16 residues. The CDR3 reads CASSPILQGARTEAFF. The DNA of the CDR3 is TGTGCCAGCTCACCAATACTTCAGGGGGCTCGTACTGAAGCTTTCTTT.

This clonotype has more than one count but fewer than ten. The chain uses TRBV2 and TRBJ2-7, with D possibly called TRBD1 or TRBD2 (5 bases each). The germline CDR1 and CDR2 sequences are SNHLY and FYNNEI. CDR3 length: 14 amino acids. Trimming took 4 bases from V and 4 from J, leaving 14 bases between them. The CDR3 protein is CASSGDGRAYEQYF. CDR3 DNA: TGTGCCAGCAGTGGGGACGGCCGAGCATACGAGCAGTACTTC.

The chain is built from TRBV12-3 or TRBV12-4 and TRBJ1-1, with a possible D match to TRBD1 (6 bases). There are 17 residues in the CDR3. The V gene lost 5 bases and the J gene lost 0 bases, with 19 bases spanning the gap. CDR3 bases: TGTGCCAGCAGTCGCCAGGGCGTGGGGGCCATGAACACTGAAGCTTTCTTT. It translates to CASSRQGVGAMNTEAFF.

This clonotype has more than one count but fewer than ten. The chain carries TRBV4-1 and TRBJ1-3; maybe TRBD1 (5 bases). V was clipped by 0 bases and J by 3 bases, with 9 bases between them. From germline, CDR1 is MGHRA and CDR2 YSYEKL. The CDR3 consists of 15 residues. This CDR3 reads CASSQDLGVGNTIYF. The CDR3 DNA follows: TGCGCCAGCAGCCAAGATCTGGGGGTTGGAAACACCATATATTTT.

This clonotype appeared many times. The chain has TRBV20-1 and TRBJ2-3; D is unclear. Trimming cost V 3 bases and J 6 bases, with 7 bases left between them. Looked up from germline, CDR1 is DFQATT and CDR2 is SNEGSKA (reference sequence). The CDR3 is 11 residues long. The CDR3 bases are TGCAGTGCTAGCCGTCGGGATACGCAGTATTTT. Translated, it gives CSASRRDTQYF.

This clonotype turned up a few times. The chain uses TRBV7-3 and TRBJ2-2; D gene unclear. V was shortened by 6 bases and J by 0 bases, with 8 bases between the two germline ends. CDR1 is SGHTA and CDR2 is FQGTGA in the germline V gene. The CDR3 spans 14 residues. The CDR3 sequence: CASRPQANTGELFF. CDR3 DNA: TGTGCCAGCAGGCCCCAGGCGAACACCGGGGAGCTGTTTTTT. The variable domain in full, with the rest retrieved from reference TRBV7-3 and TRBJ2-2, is GAGVSQTPSNKVTEKGKYVELRCDPISGHTALYWYRQSLGQGPEFLIYFQGTGAADDSGLPNDRFFAVRPEGSVSTLKIQRTERGDSAVYLCASRPQANTGELFFGEGSRLTVL.

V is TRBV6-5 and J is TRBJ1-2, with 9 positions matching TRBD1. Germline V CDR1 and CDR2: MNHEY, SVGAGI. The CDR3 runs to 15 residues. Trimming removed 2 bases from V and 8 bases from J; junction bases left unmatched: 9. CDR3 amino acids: CASSYALGQGYGYTF. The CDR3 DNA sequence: TGTGCCAGCAGTTACGCTCTGGGACAGGGCTACGGCTACACCTTC.

The CDR3 loop reads CATGLRGRHTEAFF. In DNA, the CDR3 is TGTGCCACCGGACTCCGAGGCAGGCACACTGAAGCTTTCTTT. This rearrangement joins TRBV6-2 or TRBV6-3 to TRBJ1-1, with D unclear. Germline CDR1 is MNHEY and CDR2 is SVGEGT. The CDR3 extends over 14 amino acids. V lost 10 bases to trimming and J lost 3 bases, with 18 bases between them.